This entry features one TCR beta chain sequence. Its specificity is not known. This table comes from immunoSEQ multiplex PCR, and its TCRdb copy is limited to in-frame clones, with some not included. The profile shows some 140,000 clones, approximately 90% of them singletons. This sample is part of a study of T cell responses to AZD1222 COVID-19 vaccine. Notes on the study in general: Repertoire samples came only from after the peak T cell response. Receipt of two AZD1222 doses was followed by a rise in Spike-specific TCR breadth and depth.

After removal of 4 bases from V and 5 bases from J, the junction contained 3 bases not matched to a gene. The CDR3 loop spans 13 amino acids. The germline V gene has CDR1 LNHDA and CDR2 SQIVND (reference sequence). The chain couples TRBV19 to TRBJ1-1; 8 positions match TRBD1. The sequence came from an adult in good health. Source: peripheral blood, taken on day 0 of AZD1222 vaccination. CDR3 sequence reads: CASSTDRGTEAFF. DNA of the CDR3: TGTGCCAGTAGTACAGACAGGGGTACTGAAGCTTTCTTT. Looking up the rest from reference TRBV19 and TRBJ1-1 gives the full variable domain: DGGITQSPKYLFRKEGQNVTLSCEQNLNHDAMYWYRQDPGQGLRLIYYSQIVNDFQKGDIAEGYSVSREKKESFPLTVTSAQKNPTAFYLCASSTDRGTEAFFGQGTRLTVV.